These 8 T cell receptor beta chains share one sample of origin, sequenced in a study of beta chain features in type 1 diabetes. Every bit of the isolated RNA underwent reverse transcription, so sequencing read expressed TCRB transcripts. TCRdb keeps only in-frame clones here, not all; method: immunoSEQ multiplex PCR. The table has fewer than 550,000 clones, around 10% seen once. The sample consisted of naive CD4+ T cells from blood. The receptors originated from a woman younger than 30 in good health.

This chain links TRBV7-9 with TRBJ2-6; D gene ambiguous. Trimming removed 4 bases from V and 1 base from J, with 5 bases in between. Germline-derived CDR1 and CDR2 are SEHNR and FQNEAQ (reference sequence). The CDR3 length is 14 residues. CDR3 residues: CASSSRSGANVLTF. In nucleotides, the CDR3 is TGTGCCAGCAGCTCTCGATCTGGGGCCAACGTCCTGACTTTC.

This clone was seen more than once but under ten times. The chain combines TRBV5-1 with TRBJ2-3, with D possibly being TRBD1 (6 bases). The CDR3 contains 14 residues. Deletions cut 0 bases from V and 4 bases from J, with 9 bases between. Germline CDR1 and CDR2: SGHRS and YFSETQ. In nucleotides, the CDR3 is TGCGCCAGCAGCTTGGTTGCAGGGGCAGATACGCAGTATTTT. It is translated as CASSLVAGADTQYF.

This clone was picked up one time. The genes are TRBV15 and TRBJ2-4; perhaps TRBD1 as D (5 bases). Germline V gene sequence: CDR1 LNHNV, CDR2 YYDKDF (reference sequence). The length of the CDR3 is 17 residues. The ends were cut back, 2 bases at V and 0 bases at J, with 14 bases in the middle. In DNA form, the CDR3 reads TGTGCCACCAGCAGACTAACAGGAAAACTAGCCAAAAACATTCAGTACTTC. Amino acids: CATSRLTGKLAKNIQYF.

This clone was seen only a few times. The V gene is TRBV30, the J gene TRBJ1-1; no clear D. Trimming pared 4 bases from V and 0 bases from J, leaving 12 bases between. This CDR3 is 14 amino acids long. The germline V gene has CDR1 GTSNPN and CDR2 SVGIG (reference sequence). The CDR3 here is CAWKSPGMNTEAFF. CDR3 bases: TGTGCCTGGAAGAGTCCTGGGATGAACACTGAAGCTTTCTTT.

This clone was detected a few times. The chain employs TRBV28 and TRBJ1-2; D perhaps matches TRBD1 (6 bases). This CDR3 contains 17 residues. The germline gives CDR1 MDHEN, CDR2 SYDVKM. V was cut by 3 bases and J by 4 bases, with 21 bases left in between. CDR3 protein: CASSFETGWPRAYGYTF. The CDR3, as DNA: TGTGCCAGCAGTTTCGAGACAGGCTGGCCTCGGGCCTATGGCTACACCTTC.

The rearrangement uses TRBV10-3 and TRBJ2-3; D remains unclear. Looked up from germline, CDR1 is ENHRY and CDR2 is SYGVKD. This CDR3 is built from 13 residues. V lost 5 bases and J 0 bases, leaving 6 bases between the germline ends. CDR3 loop: CAISLGSTDTQYF. The CDR3, as DNA: TGTGCCATCAGTTTAGGGAGCACAGATACGCAGTATTTT.

This clone was seen more than once but under ten times. The CDR3 nucleotides are TGCGCCAGCAGCACACAGGACAGCTCTATCTACGAGCAGTACTTC. Protein sequence: CASSTQDSSIYEQYF. The V gene is TRBV4-3, the J gene TRBJ2-7; TRBD1 is a possible D gene (6 bases). The V gene lost 5 bases and the J gene lost 3 bases, with 17 bases spanning the gap. CDR1 is LGHNA, CDR2 YSLEER, per germline. CDR3 length: 15 amino acids.

V is TRBV7-2 and J is TRBJ2-7; 8 bases are a match to TRBD1. Trimming at V came to 5 bases and at J to 4 bases, leaving 4 bases not matched to a gene. The V gene's germline CDR1 is SGHTA and CDR2 FQGNSA. There are 13 residues in the CDR3. The CDR3 protein is CASSPDRVYEQYV. The CDR3 DNA follows: TGTGCCAGCAGCCCGGACAGGGTTTACGAGCAGTACGTC.